This TCR beta chain was obtained from a study of shared clonotypes between healthy human individuals. Study-wide results and caveats: Rarefaction gave evidence that sorted-subset sequencing remained incomplete despite large depth.

Germline-derived CDR1 and CDR2 are LNHDA and SQIVND (reference sequence). The V and J ends lost 6 bases and 2 bases, in that order; junction bases with no gene match: 10. This CDR3 is built from 16 residues. This clone showed up just once. Its antigen remains unknown. The assay was immunoSEQ multiplex PCR, and TCRdb's table has in-frame clones only and misses some. This sample has 2,500,000 or so clones, with more than 85% found just once. This chain connects TRBV19 to TRBJ1-5, with 7 nucleotides matching TRBD1. The specimen sequenced was naive CD4+ T cells from PBMCs. The subset was: CD45RA+ positively selected. The TCR originated in a man in his late teens or twenties in good health. Some clones in this sample may be carry-over from other donors' samples. The CDR3 DNA follows: TGTGCCAGTAGGACAAATCTACAGGGGCGCAATCAGCCCCAGCATTTT. Translating it yields CASRTNLQGRNQPQHF.